This TCR beta chain was observed in a study of cytomegalovirus exposure and HLA in healthy donors. The CDR3 totals 13 residues. The germline gives CDR1 SGHTS, CDR2 YDEGEE. The germline V and J ends were trimmed by 3 bases and 2 bases, with 8 bases remaining between them. Study-wide results and caveats: Later analysis identified a missense DCLRE1C variant that was linked to TCR beta V- and J-gene trimming. Later analysis showed TCR association rates varying by HLA locus, highest for DRB1 and lowest for HLA-C. For presence/absence analyses, sequencing depth was assumed to be roughly uniform across donors.

This clone was recorded a few times. The antigen remains unidentified. The PCR made use of 60 Vbeta and 13 Jbeta primers. Sequenced by immunoSEQ multiplex PCR; TCRdb stores in-frame clones only, minus some. The table shows approximately 100,000 clones, with about 78% occurring only once. The V and J genes are TRBV5-8 and TRBJ1-2; the D is unclear. Sequenced material: PBMCs. The receptor's source is a woman aged 40 to 55 in good health and CMV-seropositive. This CDR3 is CASSSFSNYGYTF. DNA for the CDR3: TGTGCCAGCAGCTCGTTTTCGAACTATGGCTACACCTTC.